The next 22 T cell receptor beta chains were all read from a single sample in a study of CD8+ T cells in alopecia areata (dated by TCRdb to the late 2010s). The library was obtained by the immunoSEQ multiplex PCR assay. RNA was extracted from all samples and reverse transcribed into cDNA, which served as template for TCR sequencing. TCRdb provides this immuneACCESS table in a form limited to in-frame rearrangements. Some clones are lacking; in checked studies, under half of them reflect an unresolved V gene, and why the rest are absent is not known. Across this sample there are around 140,000 clones, with more than 75% seen only once. Over 12% of the sample is taken by the ten largest. The time point label, read with the paper, signifies: baseline before oral tofacitinib. Sequences were derived from CD8+ T cells sorted from blood, sampled at week 0. The origin of the receptors is a human donor with alopecia areata.

The chain uses TRBV29-1 and TRBJ2-7; D gene uncertain. The length of the CDR3 is 13 residues. V was pared by 2 bases and J by 2 bases, with 10 bases between. From germline, CDR1 is SQVTM and CDR2 ANQGSEA. The CDR3 sequence is CSVELSSAYEQYF. For the CDR3, the DNA is TGCAGCGTTGAACTCTCCTCTGCCTACGAGCAGTACTTC.

The chain has TRBV5-1 and TRBJ2-1; a possible D gene is TRBD2 (6 bases). V dropped 2 bases and J dropped 8 bases, with 17 bases sitting between them. The CDR3 runs 15 residues. Germline V lookup: CDR1 SGHRS, CDR2 YFSETQ. CDR3 nucleotides: TGCGCCAGCAGCTTTGAACTAGCCTTCGGGGATGAGCAGTTCTTC. Translated: CASSFELAFGDEQFF.

The chain combines TRBV18 with TRBJ1-3; perhaps TRBD1 as D (5 bases). Germline lookup yields CDR1 KGHSH and CDR2 LQKENI. The CDR3 is 12 residues long. V lost 3 bases, J lost 7 bases, and 7 bases lay in between. As DNA, the CDR3 is TGTGCCAGCTCACCCCCAGGGAACACCATATATTTT. Protein sequence: CASSPPGNTIYF.

This clone has a handful of counts. The sample contains more than one DNA sequence encoding this CDR3. The rearrangement uses TRBV18 and TRBJ2-1; perhaps TRBD2 as D (6 bases). V gave up 0 bases and J gave up 1 base, with 7 bases separating them. Germline-derived CDR1 and CDR2 are KGHSH and LQKENI. The CDR3 runs 15 residues. CDR3 sequence: CASSPPGTSYNEQFF. The CDR3 DNA sequence: TGTGCCAGCTCACCACCGGGGACTTCCTACAATGAGCAGTTCTTC. The full variable domain, completed using reference TRBV18 and TRBJ2-1, is NAGVMQNPRHLVRRRGQEARLRCSPMKGHSHVYWYRQLPEEGLKFMVYLQKENIIDESGMPKERFSAEFPKEGPSILRIQQVVRGDSAAYFCASSPPGTSYNEQFFGPGTRLTVL.

Notes on this clone: The same CDR3 is also encoded by other DNA sequences in this sample. The chain uses TRBV27 and TRBJ1-1; no clear D. Germline CDR1 is MNHEY and CDR2 is SMNVEV (reference sequence). V lost 3 bases to trimming and J lost 1 base, with 6 bases between them. The CDR3 extends over 13 amino acids. The CDR3 spells CASSFGGNTEAFF. CDR3 sequence (DNA): TGTGCCAGCAGTTTCGGAGGGAACACTGAAGCTTTCTTT.

V and J are TRBV29-1 and TRBJ2-7; 9 bases map to TRBD2. In germline, CDR1 is SQVTM, CDR2 ANQGSEA. This CDR3 spans 14 amino acids. V lost 2 bases and J lost 2; bases outside the gene matches: 4. Here the CDR3 reads CSVERLAEPYEQYF. The CDR3 DNA reads TGCAGCGTTGAACGACTAGCGGAACCCTACGAGCAGTACTTC.

The chain recombines TRBV7-9 with TRBJ2-3; D may correspond to TRBD1 or TRBD2 (5 bases each). Germline CDR1 is SEHNR and CDR2 is FQNEAQ (reference sequence). The CDR3 loop spans 14 amino acids. V dropped 0 bases and J dropped 3 bases, with 7 bases sitting between them. Here the CDR3 reads CASSLAGRTDTQYF. The CDR3 DNA is TGTGCCAGCAGCTTAGCGGGACGGACAGATACGCAGTATTTT. Using reference TRBV7-9 and TRBJ2-3 for the parts outside the CDR3, the full variable domain is DTGVSQNPRHKITKRGQNVTFRCDPISEHNRLYWYRQTLGQGPEFLTYFQNEAQLEKSRLLSDRFSAERPKGSFSTLEIQRTEQGDSAMYLCASSLAGRTDTQYFGPGTRLTVL.

As regards this clone: With a far larger clone one base away, a read error is the likely cause. Other DNA variants within this sample encode the same CDR3. CDR3 amino acids: CASSQDPGPYEQYF. In nucleotides, the CDR3 is TGCGCCAGCAGCCAAGATCCCGGCCCCTACGAGCAGTACTTC. The rearrangement uses TRBV4-1 and TRBJ2-7; D is ambiguous. The CDR3 contains 14 residues. CDR1 is MGHRA and CDR2 is YSYEKL in the germline V gene. V dropped 0 bases and J dropped 2 bases, with 8 bases sitting between them.

The V gene is TRBV15, the J gene TRBJ1-5; tentatively, D is TRBD1 (6 bases). V dropped 6 bases and J dropped 1 base, with 13 bases sitting between them. The V gene's germline CDR1 is LNHNV and CDR2 YYDKDF (reference sequence). The CDR3 is made up of 15 amino acids. The CDR3 DNA reads TGTGCCACCAGATTCGGGGGGCAGAGCAATCAGCCCCAGCATTTT. Residues: CATRFGGQSNQPQHF.

This clone was observed a handful of times. V and J are TRBV27 and TRBJ2-5; D may be TRBD2 (5 bases). Germline assignment: CDR1 MNHEY and CDR2 SMNVEV (reference sequence). The V end was cut by 6 bases, the J end by 5 bases, with 16 bases between. CDR3 length equals 14 residues. CDR3 nucleotides: TGTGCCAGCAGCCCCATAGAAAGGGAGGAGACCCAGTACTTC. Translated, it gives CASSPIEREETQYF.

The V gene is TRBV29-1, the J gene TRBJ2-3; TRBD2 matches 7 bases. The trim removed 1 base at V and 2 bases at J, leaving 3 bases unmatched. The CDR3 has 14 residues. Germline lookup yields CDR1 SQVTM and CDR2 ANQGSEA. The CDR3 DNA is TGCAGCGTTGAAGCGGGAGGCATCACAGATACGCAGTATTTT. This codes for CSVEAGGITDTQYF.

With regard to this clone: The sample has other DNA sequences that encode this CDR3 too. This chain links TRBV7-9 with TRBJ2-1, with no clear D. V was clipped by 0 bases and J by 1 base, with 4 bases between them. This CDR3 is built from 14 residues. Looked up from germline, CDR1 is SEHNR and CDR2 is FQNEAQ (reference sequence). CDR3 in amino acids: CASSLAGSYNEQFF. The CDR3 DNA reads as TGTGCCAGCAGCTTAGCCGGATCCTACAATGAGCAGTTCTTC.

The chain uses TRBV12-5 and TRBJ2-3; TRBD2 agrees at 8 bases. Germline-derived CDR1 and CDR2 are LGHNT and FRNRAP. Trimming removed 0 bases from V and 3 bases from J; junction bases left unmatched: 8. The CDR3 extends over 17 amino acids. The CDR3 reads CASGLVLASGSTDTQYF. The CDR3 DNA reads TGTGCTAGTGGTTTGGTACTTGCTAGCGGGTCTACAGATACGCAGTATTTT. Filled out from reference TRBV12-5 and TRBJ2-3, the complete variable domain reads DARVTQTPRHKVTEMGQEVTMRCQPILGHNTVFWYRQTMMQGLELLAYFRNRAPLDDSGMPKDRFSAEMPDATLATLKIQPSEPRDSAVYFCASGLVLASGSTDTQYFGPGTRLTVL.

V is TRBV19 and J is TRBJ1-5; 7 bases agree with TRBD1. The CDR3 spans 12 residues. Germline CDR1 is LNHDA and CDR2 is SQIVND (reference sequence). J was trimmed by 12 bases and V by 7 bases; bases with no gene match: 9. CDR3 protein: CASISGGGDQHF. The CDR3 DNA reads TGTGCCAGTATCTCAGGGGGAGGGGACCAGCATTTT.

The chain carries TRBV7-2 and TRBJ2-1; TRBD1 or TRBD2 may be the D gene (6 bases each). Deletions cut 6 bases from V and 4 bases from J, with 16 bases between. This CDR3 is built from 15 residues. Germline-derived CDR1 and CDR2 are SGHTA and FQGNSA. The DNA of the CDR3 is TGTGCCAGCAGTCCGGGGGCCTACGGGTACAATGAGCAGTTCTTC. Protein: CASSPGAYGYNEQFF.

The rearrangement joins TRBV14 to TRBJ2-6; D unresolved. V lost 3 bases to trimming and J lost 0 bases, with 9 bases between them. The CDR3 spans 16 residues. The germline V gene has CDR1 SGHDN and CDR2 FVKESK. This chain's CDR3 is CASSQRTSSGANVLTF. As DNA, the CDR3 is TGTGCCAGCAGCCAGAGAACAAGCTCTGGGGCCAACGTCCTGACTTTC.

The rearrangement links TRBV11-2 to TRBJ2-1; the D gene could be TRBD1 or TRBD2 (5 bases each). The CDR3 spans 14 residues. Trimming shortened V by 5 bases and J by 8 bases, and 16 bases separated the two germline ends. CDR1 SGHAT and CDR2 FQNNGV come from the germline V gene. The CDR3: CASSLWAGTDEQFF. The CDR3 DNA follows: TGTGCCAGCAGCCTCTGGGCAGGGACCGATGAGCAGTTCTTC.

This clone turned up a few times. The rearrangement links TRBV7-9 to TRBJ2-7; 8 positions match TRBD2. Germline trimming cut 5 bases from V and 3 bases from J; bases unmatched to any gene: 15. The CDR3 consists of 17 residues. CDR1 is SEHNR, CDR2 FQNEAQ, per germline (reference sequence). The CDR3 region is CASSPGEVAGPIYEQYF. The CDR3 nucleotides read TGTGCCAGCAGCCCAGGGGAGGTAGCGGGACCGATCTACGAGCAGTACTTC. Full variable domain (remainder filled in from reference TRBV7-9 and TRBJ2-7): DTGVSQNPRHKITKRGQNVTFRCDPISEHNRLYWYRQTLGQGPEFLTYFQNEAQLEKSRLLSDRFSAERPKGSFSTLEIQRTEQGDSAMYLCASSPGEVAGPIYEQYFGPGTRLTVT.

The chain combines TRBV5-1 with TRBJ2-7; a possible D gene is TRBD2 (6 bases). The CDR3 is 14 residues long. The germline CDR1 and CDR2 sequences are SGHRS and YFSETQ. Trimming pared 6 bases from V and 0 bases from J, leaving 13 bases between. The CDR3 DNA is TGCGCCAGCACTACCGGGAGCGACTCCTACGAGCAGTACTTC. As protein: CASTTGSDSYEQYF.

The V call is TRBV7-9, the J call TRBJ2-1; D unresolved. Germline CDR1 and CDR2: SEHNR and FQNEAQ (reference sequence). This CDR3 has 12 amino acids. Trimming cost V 4 bases and J 12 bases, with 13 bases left between them. For the CDR3, the DNA is TGTGCCAGCAGCTCCGGACCCCTCGGGCAGTTCTTC. Encoded protein: CASSSGPLGQFF.

The V gene is TRBV5-1, the J gene TRBJ2-7, with D hard to call. Germline assignment: CDR1 SGHRS and CDR2 YFSETQ. Trimming removed 4 bases from V and 6 bases from J, with 17 bases in between. The CDR3 runs 14 residues. CDR3 in amino acids: CASSNGPLSTEQYF. For the CDR3, the DNA is TGCGCCAGCAGCAACGGCCCCCTATCGACCGAGCAGTACTTC.

The J gene is TRBJ2-7, the V gene TRBV5-1, with 11 bases fitting TRBD2. The CDR3 runs to 14 residues. Germline CDR1 and CDR2: SGHRS and YFSETQ. Losses at the gene ends were 4 bases for V and 4 bases for J; bases not matched to a gene: 4. CDR3 in amino acids: CASSQSSGGYEQYF. CDR3 DNA: TGCGCCAGCAGCCAGTCTAGCGGGGGGTACGAGCAGTACTTC.